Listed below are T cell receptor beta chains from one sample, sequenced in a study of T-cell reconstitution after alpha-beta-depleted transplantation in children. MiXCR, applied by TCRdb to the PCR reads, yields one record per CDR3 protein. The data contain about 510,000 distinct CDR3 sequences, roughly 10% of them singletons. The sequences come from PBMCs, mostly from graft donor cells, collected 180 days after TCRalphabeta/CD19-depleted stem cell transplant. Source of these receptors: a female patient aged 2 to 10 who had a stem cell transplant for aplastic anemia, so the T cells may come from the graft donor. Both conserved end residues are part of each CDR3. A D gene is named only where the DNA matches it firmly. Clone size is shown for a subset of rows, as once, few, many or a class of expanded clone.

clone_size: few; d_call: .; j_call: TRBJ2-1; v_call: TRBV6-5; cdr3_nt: TGTGCCAGCAGTTACTCGCAGAACTCCTACAATGAGCAGTTCTTC; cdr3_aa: CASSYSQNSYNEQFF
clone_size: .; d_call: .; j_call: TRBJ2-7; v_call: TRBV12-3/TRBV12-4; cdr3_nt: TGTGCCAGCAGTTTGGTGTTCCCGGGACACCAATACGAGCAGTACTTC; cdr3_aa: CASSLVFPGHQYEQYF
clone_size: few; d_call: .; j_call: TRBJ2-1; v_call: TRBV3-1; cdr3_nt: TGTGCCAGCAGGACAGCCAATGAGCAGTTCTTC; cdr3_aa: CASRTANEQFF
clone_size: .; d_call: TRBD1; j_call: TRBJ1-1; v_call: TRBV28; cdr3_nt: TGTGCCAGCGAAGGACAGGCAGTGAACACTGAAGCTTTCTTT; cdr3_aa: CASEGQAVNTEAFF
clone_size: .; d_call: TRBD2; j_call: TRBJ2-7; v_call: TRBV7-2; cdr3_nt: TGTGCCAGCAGGTTATCGACTAGCGGGCTTTCCTACGAGCAGTACTTC; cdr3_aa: CASRLSTSGLSYEQYF
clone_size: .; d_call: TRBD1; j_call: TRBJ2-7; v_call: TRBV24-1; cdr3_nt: TGTGCCACCAGTGATTTGCGGCAGGGGGACGAGCAGTACTTC; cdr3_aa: CATSDLRQGDEQYF
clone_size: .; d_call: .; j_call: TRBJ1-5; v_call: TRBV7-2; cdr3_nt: TGTGCCAGCAGCATTACCTCGGGGTATAGCAATCAGCCCCAGCATTTT; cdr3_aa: CASSITSGYSNQPQHF
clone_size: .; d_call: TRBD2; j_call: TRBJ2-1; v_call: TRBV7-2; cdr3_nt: TGTGCCACCCCGGGGACTAGCGGGAGTGGAACCTACAATGAGCAGTTCTTC; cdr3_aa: CATPGTSGSGTYNEQFF
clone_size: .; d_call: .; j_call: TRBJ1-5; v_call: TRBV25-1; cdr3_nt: TGTGCCAGCCTAGGGCAGGGCCGGAATCAGCCCCAGCATTTT; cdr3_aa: CASLGQGRNQPQHF
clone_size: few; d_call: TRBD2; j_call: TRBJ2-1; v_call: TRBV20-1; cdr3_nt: TGCAGTGCTAGAGATGCCCTAGCGGGATCCTACAATGAGCAGTTCTTC; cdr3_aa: CSARDALAGSYNEQFF
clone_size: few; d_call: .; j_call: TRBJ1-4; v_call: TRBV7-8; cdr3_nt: TGTGCCAGCAGCTTAGAGAGCAGACCAAATGAAAAACTGTTTTTT; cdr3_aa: CASSLESRPNEKLFF
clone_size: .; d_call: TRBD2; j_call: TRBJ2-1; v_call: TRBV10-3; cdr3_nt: TGTGCCGGCAGAAAAGGACTAGCGGGAGCGGGTGAGCAGTTCTTC; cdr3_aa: CAGRKGLAGAGEQFF
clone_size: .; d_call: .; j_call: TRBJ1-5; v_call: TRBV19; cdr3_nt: TGTGCCAGTAGTATTCGGGCGGGGATCAGACAGCCCCAGCATTTT; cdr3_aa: CASSIRAGIRQPQHF
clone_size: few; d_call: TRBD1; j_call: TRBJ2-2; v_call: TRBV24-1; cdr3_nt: TGTGCCACCAGTGATTGGACAGGGGACACCGGGGAGCTGTTTTTT; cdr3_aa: CATSDWTGDTGELFF
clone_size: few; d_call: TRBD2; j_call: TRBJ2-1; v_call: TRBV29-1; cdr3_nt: TGCAGCGTCCCCGGGAGGGCCTACAATGAGCAGTTCTTC; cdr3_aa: CSVPGRAYNEQFF
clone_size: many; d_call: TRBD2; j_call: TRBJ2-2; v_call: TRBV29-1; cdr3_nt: TGCAGCGTAGGAAGGGAGCGGGATCCCGGGGAGCTGTTTTTT; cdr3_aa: CSVGRERDPGELFF
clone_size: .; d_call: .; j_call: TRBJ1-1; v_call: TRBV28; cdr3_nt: TGTGCCAGCAGTCGTTCCCTTCGATCCCCGGGACCGAAGAACACTGAAGCTTTCTTT; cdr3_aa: CASSRSLRSPGPKNTEAFF
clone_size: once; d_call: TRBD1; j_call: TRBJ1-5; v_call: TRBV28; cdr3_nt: TGTGCCAGTCGGGACAGCCTTTTCAATCAGCCCCAGCATTTT; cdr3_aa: CASRDSLFNQPQHF
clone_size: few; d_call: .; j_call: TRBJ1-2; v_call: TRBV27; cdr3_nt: TGTGCCAGCAGCCCCATGGCGTCAAGGTATGGCTACACCTTC; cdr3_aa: CASSPMASRYGYTF
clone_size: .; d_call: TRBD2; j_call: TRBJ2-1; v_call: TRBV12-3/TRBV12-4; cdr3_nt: TGTGCCAGCAGTTTAGGTGGTCGGACTAGCGGGAGTGGAGTATCCTACAATGAGCAGTTCTTC; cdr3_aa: CASSLGGRTSGSGVSYNEQFF
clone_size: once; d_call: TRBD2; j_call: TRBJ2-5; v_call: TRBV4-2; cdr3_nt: TGTGCCAGCAGCCAAGATGGGGCGGGGGGCAGTGAGACCCAGTACTTC; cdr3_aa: CASSQDGAGGSETQYF
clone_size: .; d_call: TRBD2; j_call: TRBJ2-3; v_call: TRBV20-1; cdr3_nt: TGCAGTGAACTAGCGGAATCAGATACGCAGTATTTT; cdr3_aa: CSELAESDTQYF
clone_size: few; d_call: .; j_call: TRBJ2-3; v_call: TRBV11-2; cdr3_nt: TGTGCCAGCAGCTTATTCCCCAGCACAGATACGCAGTATTTT; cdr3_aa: CASSLFPSTDTQYF
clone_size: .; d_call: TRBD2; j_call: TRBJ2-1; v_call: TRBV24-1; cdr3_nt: TGTGCCACCAGTGATGAGAGGTGGGGAGGGTCCTACAATGAGCAGTTCTTC; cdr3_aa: CATSDERWGGSYNEQFF
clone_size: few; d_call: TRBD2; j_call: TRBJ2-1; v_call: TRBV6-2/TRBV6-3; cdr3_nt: TGTGCCAGCAGTTACATGTTAGCGGGAGGAATCTCCTACAATGAGCAGTTCTTC; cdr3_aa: CASSYMLAGGISYNEQFF
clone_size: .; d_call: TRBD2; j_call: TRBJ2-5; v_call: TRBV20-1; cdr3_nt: TGCAGTGCTGACATTGGGACTAGCGGGAGAAAGACCCAGTACTTC; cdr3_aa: CSADIGTSGRKTQYF
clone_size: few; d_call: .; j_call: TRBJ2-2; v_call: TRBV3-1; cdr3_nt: TGTGCCAGCAGCCAAGATCGACTAGGTGGAAGGTACACCGGGGAGCTGTTTTTT; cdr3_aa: CASSQDRLGGRYTGELFF
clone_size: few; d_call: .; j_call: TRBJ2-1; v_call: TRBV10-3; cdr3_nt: TGTGCCATCCGGAGGTTTGGCTCCTACAATGAGCAGTTCTTC; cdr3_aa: CAIRRFGSYNEQFF
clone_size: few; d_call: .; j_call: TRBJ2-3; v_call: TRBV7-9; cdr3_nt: TGTGCCAGCAGCTTAAGAGGTGCTGGCACAGATACGCAGTATTTT; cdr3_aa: CASSLRGAGTDTQYF
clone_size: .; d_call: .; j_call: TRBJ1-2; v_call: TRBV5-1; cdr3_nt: TGCGCCAGCAGCTTAGGACTGACGTATGGCTACACCTTC; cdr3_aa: CASSLGLTYGYTF
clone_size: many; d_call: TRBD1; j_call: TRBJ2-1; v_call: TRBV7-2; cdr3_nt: TGTGCCAGCAGCCGTCACCGGGACAGGGACAACAATGAGCAGTTCTTC; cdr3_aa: CASSRHRDRDNNEQFF
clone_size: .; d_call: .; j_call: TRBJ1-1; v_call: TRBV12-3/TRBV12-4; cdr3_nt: TGTGCCAGCAGTTACCCGCCAACGAGGACAACTGAAGCTTTCTTT; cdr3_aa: CASSYPPTRTTEAFF
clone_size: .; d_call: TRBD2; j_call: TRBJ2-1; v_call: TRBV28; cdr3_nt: TGTGCCAGCGGGTCGCCAGCTAGCGGCGGGAGGAATGAGCAGTTCTTC; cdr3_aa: CASGSPASGGRNEQFF
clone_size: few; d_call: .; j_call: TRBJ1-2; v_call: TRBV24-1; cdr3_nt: TGTGCCACCAGTGAATCAGGGGAGGGCTACACCTTC; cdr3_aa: CATSESGEGYTF
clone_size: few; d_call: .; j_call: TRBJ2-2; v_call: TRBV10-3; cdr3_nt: TGTGCCATCAGTGAGATCGGGGCTGGACCGAACACCGGGGAGCTGTTTTTT; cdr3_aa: CAISEIGAGPNTGELFF
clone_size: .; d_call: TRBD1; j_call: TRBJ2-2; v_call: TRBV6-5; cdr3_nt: TGTGCCAGCAGTTACCACAGGGGGTCCCAGGGCACCGGGGAGCTGTTTTTT; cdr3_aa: CASSYHRGSQGTGELFF
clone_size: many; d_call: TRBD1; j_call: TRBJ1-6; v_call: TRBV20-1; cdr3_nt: TGCAGTGCTAGGACGACAGGGGCTCAAAATTCACCCCTCCACTTT; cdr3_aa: CSARTTGAQNSPLHF